The rows below give T cell receptor beta chains drawn from one sample of a study of OX40 agonist ivuxolimab in advanced cancers. This table comes from immunoSEQ multiplex PCR, and its TCRdb copy is limited to in-frame clones, with some not included. The sample has about 20,000 clones, 80% to 90% seen once. The specimen was CD4+ or CD8+ T cells sorted from blood, collected in a trial of the OX40 agonist ivuxolimab. Receptor source: an adult with an advanced solid tumor such as melanoma, head and neck, liver or kidney cancer. CDR3s include the opening cysteine and the closing phenylalanine or tryptophan. D genes are given only for firm matches. The listing skips clone size in some rows; elsewhere it reads once, few, many or a size class.

j_call,v_call,clone_size,cdr3_length,d_call,cdr3_nt,cdr3_aa
TRBJ2-7,TRBV21-1,-,15,-,TGTGCCAGCAGCAAAAGATCCCATCCCGAATACGAGCAGTACTTC,CASSKRSHPEYEQYF
TRBJ1-4,TRBV7-9,-,12,-,TGTGCCAGCAGCTGGGCTGAGGGGAAACTGTTTTTT,CASSWAEGKLFF
TRBJ2-7,TRBV6-5,-,14,TRBD2,TGTGCCAGCAGCCTAGCGGGAGAGAGCTACGAGCAGTACTTC,CASSLAGESYEQYF
TRBJ2-7,TRBV2,-,14,TRBD1,TGTGCCAGCAGTGAGGACAGGGGGCCCTACGAGCAGTACTTC,CASSEDRGPYEQYF
TRBJ2-7,TRBV2,-,15,TRBD2,TGTGCCAGCAGTGAAGCGCCGGGAGGAAACTACGAGCAGTACTTC,CASSEAPGGNYEQYF
TRBJ2-5,TRBV30,-,14,-,TGTGCCTGGAGAGGAACCCGGGTGGTAGAGACCCAGTACTTC,CAWRGTRVVETQYF
TRBJ2-7,TRBV6-5,-,13,-,TGTGCCAGCAGTTACGGCGCCGCCTACGAGCAGTACTTC,CASSYGAAYEQYF
TRBJ1-1,TRBV4-1,-,15,-,TGCGCCAGCAGCCAAGGGTGGGCAGGGAGGACTGAAGCTTTCTTT,CASSQGWAGRTEAFF
TRBJ1-5,TRBV4-1,-,14,-,TGCGCCAGCAGCCAAGATCTAGTTTCGCAGCCCCAGCATTTT,CASSQDLVSQPQHF
TRBJ2-1,TRBV19,-,14,TRBD2,TGTGCCAGTAGTATAAGCGGGAGCCACAATGAGCAGTTCTTC,CASSISGSHNEQFF
TRBJ2-7,TRBV27,-,13,-,TGTGCCAGCAGTTGGCACGCCTCCTACGAGCAGTACTTC,CASSWHASYEQYF
TRBJ2-7,TRBV27,-,15,-,TGTGCCAGTTCCGTTGGGGGGATGAGCTCCTACGAGCAGTACTTC,CASSVGGMSSYEQYF
TRBJ1-1,TRBV28,-,14,-,TGTGCCAGCAGTCAGGGAGAGAGGGGCACTGAAGCTTTCTTT,CASSQGERGTEAFF
TRBJ2-7,TRBV19,few,15,-,TGTGCCAGTAGCTCACCGTACCAGAGCTCCTACGAGCAGTACTTC,CASSSPYQSSYEQYF
TRBJ2-7,TRBV19,-,14,-,TGTGCCAGTAGTATGTTTCCGGGGGCAATGGAGCAGTACTTC,CASSMFPGAMEQYF
TRBJ2-3,TRBV9,-,17,TRBD1,TGTGCCAGCAGCTCCCCGACAGGGCTGGGGGTCACAGATACGCAGTATTTT,CASSSPTGLGVTDTQYF
TRBJ1-6,TRBV2,few,11,-,TGTGCCAGCAGGGGGGTATCACCCCTCCACTTT,CASRGVSPLHF
TRBJ2-7,TRBV10-1,-,16,TRBD1,TGCGCCAGCAGTGAGCGATCGGACACAGGGGGCTACGAGCAGTACTTC,CASSERSDTGGYEQYF
TRBJ2-1,TRBV10-1,once,13,-,TGCGCCAGCAGTGAGGGGCTAGGCAATGAGCAGTTCTTC,CASSEGLGNEQFF
TRBJ2-7,TRBV11-2,once,15,-,TGTGCCAGCAGCTTAAATCATCCTAGCATCTACGAGCAGTACTTC,CASSLNHPSIYEQYF
TRBJ1-2,TRBV13,once,15,-,TGTGCCAGCAGCTCCCGCCGGACAGAAAACTATGGCTACACCTTC,CASSSRRTENYGYTF
TRBJ2-2,TRBV4-1,-,17,TRBD2,TGCGCCAGCAGCCAAAAGGGGCCCGGGACTATTGGCGGGGAGCTGTTTTTT,CASSQKGPGTIGGELFF
TRBJ2-7,TRBV30,-,13,-,TGTGCCTGGGGAGGGGAGGACGCCTACGAGCAGTACTTC,CAWGGEDAYEQYF
TRBJ2-6,TRBV9,-,14,-,TGTGCCAGCCTCAAACAAAGTCGGGCCAACGTCCTGACTTTC,CASLKQSRANVLTF
TRBJ2-7,TRBV28,-,15,TRBD2,TGTGCCAGCAGCCAAGGGGGACTAGCGGGAGTTGAGCAGTACTTC,CASSQGGLAGVEQYF
TRBJ1-1,TRBV7-9,-,17,-,TGTGCCAGCAGCTTCCCGGATCAGGGTGAAGGAGACACTGAAGCTTTCTTT,CASSFPDQGEGDTEAFF
TRBJ2-7,TRBV27,-,12,TRBD2,TGTGCCAGCAGTCGCGGGAGGTACGAGCAGTACTTC,CASSRGRYEQYF
TRBJ2-5,TRBV21-1,-,15,-,TGTGCCAGCAGCTTGGGACAGGGGAGGGGGGAGACCCAGTACTTC,CASSLGQGRGETQYF
TRBJ2-5,TRBV25-1,-,16,TRBD2,TGTGCCAGCAGTGGGGGGACTAGCGGACCCCAAGAGACCCAGTACTTC,CASSGGTSGPQETQYF